Below are 26 T cell receptor beta chains sequenced from a single sample in a study of spatial heterogeneity in lung cancer. Time point described: sample taken at primary tumor resection. TCRdb itself ran the 5' RACE reads through MiXCR, one entry per CDR3 protein. The sample records about 15,000 distinct CDR3 sequences, roughly 3.6% being singletons. Sequenced material: normal lung tissue next to the tumor, taken at surgery. These receptors all come from a male donor with early-stage non-small cell lung cancer.

This clonotype was observed many times. Because the library targeted alpha chains, this beta chain is an off-target read whose size means little. The chain links TRBV10-3 to TRBJ2-2, with 7 nucleotides matching TRBD1. This CDR3 is 15 amino acids long. Losses at the gene ends were 6 bases for V and 2 bases for J; bases not matched to a gene: 6. CDR1 is ENHRY, CDR2 SYGVKD, per germline. Here the CDR3 reads CAISLRDSNTGELFF. Written as DNA, the CDR3 is TGTGCCATCAGCCTCCGGGACAGTAACACCGGGGAGCTGTTTTTT.

Regarding this clonotype: This beta chain appears as a stray read in a library generated for alpha chains; its size is not informative. This rearrangement joins TRBV12-3 or TRBV12-4 to TRBJ1-4; D may be TRBD1 (6 bases). Trimming left V 7 bases short and J 5 bases short, with 14 bases between. The CDR3 sequence is 14 residues long. CDR3 in amino acids: CASTEQGFNEKLFF. CDR3 DNA sequence: TGTGCCAGCACCGAACAGGGATTCAATGAAAAACTGTTTTTT.

This clonotype was observed many times. This beta chain represents an off-target read in a library built for alpha chains; its size is of limited meaning. This chain connects TRBV6-1 to TRBJ2-4; possibly TRBD1 for D (6 bases). The CDR3 extends over 17 amino acids. The V end was cut by 3 bases, the J end by 1 base, with 16 bases between. CDR1 and CDR2 (germline): MNHNS, SASEGT. DNA of the CDR3: TGTGCCAGCAGTGAGGTTGTGGGGGCAGGGGCCAAAAACATTCAGTACTTC. It specifies CASSEVVGAGAKNIQYF.

This clonotype was found many times. This beta chain lies outside the target of a library built for alpha chains; its clone size means little. The rearrangement uses TRBV5-5 and TRBJ2-1; D possibly uses TRBD1 or TRBD2 (5 bases each). The CDR3 sequence is 14 residues long. From germline, CDR1 is SGHKS and CDR2 YYEKEE (reference sequence). The germline V and J ends were trimmed by 7 bases and 7 bases, with 18 bases remaining between them. CDR3 in DNA: TGTGCCAGCCTGCTGGGGGTGGGTCTTAATGAGCAGTTCTTC. Translated, it gives CASLLGVGLNEQFF.

At least ten counts were recorded for this clonotype. Found in a library prepared for alpha chains, this beta chain is an off-target read, and its abundance has little meaning. The chain is built from TRBV6-5 and TRBJ1-1, with D maybe TRBD1 (6 bases). V dropped 1 base and J dropped 5 bases, with 17 bases sitting between them. Germline V gene data show CDR1 as MNHEY and CDR2 as SVGAGI. This CDR3 region has 16 residues. The DNA for the CDR3 is TGTGCCAGCAGTTACTACGGGGGTACAGGGTCAACTGAAGCTTTCTTT. It specifies CASSYYGGTGSTEAFF.

In its sample, this clonotype was seen many times. Because the library targeted alpha chains, this beta chain is an off-target read whose size means little. The V call is TRBV3-1, the J call TRBJ2-1; D may be TRBD2 (6 bases). The germline gives CDR1 LGHDT, CDR2 YNNKEL (reference sequence). The CDR3 has 13 residues. Between the trimmed V and J ends, which lost 1 base and 12 bases, there was a span of 13 bases. CDR3 sequence (DNA): TGTGCCAGCAGCCAAGTATCCCGGGAGAGGCAGTTCTTC. Encoded protein: CASSQVSRERQFF.

This clonotype was counted ten times or more. This beta chain is a stray sequence in a library constructed for alpha chains; its clone size is not meaningful. J is TRBJ2-3 and V is TRBV4-1; 7 bases are shared with TRBD2. CDR1 is MGHRA, CDR2 YSYEKL, per germline. J lost 5 bases, V lost 0 bases, and 14 bases had no gene match. There are 18 residues in the CDR3. In DNA form, the CDR3 reads TGCGCCAGCAGCCAAGATAGGGTGTCTAGCGGAACAGAAGATACGCAGTATTTT. Amino acids: CASSQDRVSSGTEDTQYF.

This clonotype counts as medium-sized. This beta chain is a stray sequence in a library constructed for alpha chains; its clone size is not meaningful. The gene calls are TRBV11-2 and TRBJ2-1; D is ambiguous. Per germline, CDR1 SGHAT and CDR2 FQNNGV. The CDR3 length is 15 residues. The germline V and J ends were trimmed by 0 bases and 2 bases, with 8 bases remaining between them. The CDR3, as DNA: TGTGCCAGCAGCTTAGATAGGGTTACCTACAATGAGCAGTTCTTC. Its translation: CASSLDRVTYNEQFF.

This clonotype has a count of ten or more. Because this beta chain is a stray read in a library intended to capture alpha chains, its abundance should not be given much weight. This chain uses TRBV6-1 with TRBJ2-3; D gene uncertain. Trimming shortened V by 0 bases and J by 4 bases, and 26 bases separated the two germline ends. Germline V lookup: CDR1 MNHNS, CDR2 SASEGT. The CDR3 covers 20 residues. The CDR3 here is CASSEALHGSYGSLPDTQYF. The CDR3 coding sequence is TGTGCCAGCAGTGAAGCGCTTCATGGCAGCTACGGATCTTTGCCAGATACGCAGTATTTT.

The sample holds many counts of this clonotype. Because this beta chain is a stray read in a library intended to capture alpha chains, its abundance should not be given much weight. The V gene is TRBV4-3, the J gene TRBJ1-3; unclear D gene. The V end was cut by 6 bases, the J end by 0 bases, with 12 bases between. This CDR3 region has 15 residues. Germline CDR1 reads LGHNA; CDR2 reads YSLEER. The chain's CDR3 is CASSPSASSGNTIYF. The CDR3 coding sequence is TGCGCCAGCAGTCCGTCAGCGAGCTCTGGAAACACCATATATTTT.

This clonotype was found many times. In a library made to pick up alpha chains, this beta chain is a stray read with a size that means little. The chain has TRBV23-1 and TRBJ2-1, with 9 bases fitting TRBD2. TRBV23-1 carries the ORF label, with uncertain function. J was trimmed by 4 bases and V by 2 bases; bases with no gene match: 3. The CDR3 is 15 amino acids. CDR3 sequence reads: CASSQLSGRYNEQFF. The CDR3 DNA is TGCGCCAGCAGTCAACTAAGCGGGAGGTACAATGAGCAGTTCTTC.

In the case of this clonotype: Found in a library prepared for alpha chains, this beta chain is an off-target read, and its abundance has little meaning. The chain is built from TRBV24-1 and TRBJ1-1; D uncertain. The CDR3 spans 13 residues. Germline V gene data show CDR1 as KGHDR and CDR2 as SFDVKD. V dropped 9 bases and J dropped 2 bases, with 12 bases sitting between them. In DNA, the CDR3 is TGTGCCACCCGCGACACTATTAACACTGAAGCTTTCTTT. Translation: CATRDTINTEAFF.

This clonotype occurred many times. Because this beta chain is a stray read in a library intended to capture alpha chains, its abundance should not be given much weight. The V gene is TRBV28, the J gene TRBJ1-1; D gene unclear. Germline CDR1 and CDR2: MDHEN and SYDVKM. Trimming pared 3 bases from V and 6 bases from J, leaving 17 bases between. The CDR3 consists of 15 residues. The CDR3 nucleotides read TGTGCCAGCAGTTTCCTAACCCGAGGGCGGTCTGAAGCTTTCTTT. Its protein product is CASSFLTRGRSEAFF.

This clonotype was seen ten or more times. This beta chain represents an off-target read in a library built for alpha chains; its size is of limited meaning. The chain is built from TRBV7-2 and TRBJ2-7; D may be TRBD1 or TRBD2 (5 bases each). Trimming took off 2 bases at V and 3 bases at J, with 14 bases between the two ends. The CDR3 is 15 residues long. Germline CDR1 is SGHTA and CDR2 is FQGNSA. This chain's CDR3 is CASSLSPGTNYEQYF. The CDR3 DNA reads TGTGCCAGCAGCTTATCCCCCGGGACGAACTACGAGCAGTACTTC.

This clonotype was recorded at least ten times. A library prepared for alpha chains yielded this beta chain as an off-target read; its size is of little meaning. The chain carries TRBV7-2 and TRBJ2-5; 14 bases agree with TRBD2. This CDR3 is 15 amino acids long. J lost 7 bases, V lost 5 bases, and 6 bases had no gene match. CDR1 and CDR2 from the germline V gene are SGHTA and FQGNSA. The CDR3 region has the DNA TGTGCCAGCAGCCCGGGACTAGCGGGAGCTGTGACCCAGTACTTC. Its translation is CASSPGLAGAVTQYF.

This clonotype was seen repeatedly, ten times or more. This beta chain is an off-target read within a library intended for alpha chains, so its frequency means little. The rearrangement links TRBV6-6 to TRBJ2-3; a weak D match, TRBD2 (6 bases). The germline V and J ends were trimmed by 0 bases and 2 bases, with 18 bases remaining between them. The length of the CDR3 is 18 residues. The V gene's germline CDR1 is MNHNY and CDR2 SVGAGI (reference sequence). The DNA for the CDR3 is TGTGCCAGCAGTTACTCGACCCGTAGCGGAACGACCACAGATACGCAGTATTTT. It codes for CASSYSTRSGTTTDTQYF.

The table lists this clonotype with many counts. Found in a library prepared for alpha chains, this beta chain is an off-target read, and its abundance has little meaning. This chain uses TRBV12-3 or TRBV12-4 with TRBJ2-7; 11 bases fit TRBD2. V dropped 8 bases and J dropped 4; count of bases not matched to a gene: 13. This CDR3 is 16 amino acids long. CDR3 nucleotide sequence: TGTGCCAGCTCACCGACTAGCGGGGCAAGGGGTTACGAGCAGTACTTC. Its translation is CASSPTSGARGYEQYF.

This clonotype showed up many times. Found in a library prepared for alpha chains, this beta chain is an off-target read, and its abundance has little meaning. The chain combines TRBV4-1 with TRBJ2-2, with D unclear. V dropped 2 bases and J dropped 1 base, with 23 bases sitting between them. CDR3 size: 20 residues. Germline V gene sequence: CDR1 MGHRA, CDR2 YSYEKL. The CDR3 loop is CASSQSPLVATPQNTGELFF. DNA for the CDR3: TGCGCCAGCAGCCAATCCCCGCTAGTGGCTACACCGCAGAACACCGGGGAGCTGTTTTTT.

This clonotype was seen ten or more times. This beta chain is a stray read from a library made for alpha chains; its abundance is not meaningful. The chain joins TRBV5-1 to TRBJ2-3; D uncertain. V was clipped by 5 bases and J by 2 bases, with 12 bases between them. The CDR3 totals 14 residues. Germline assignment: CDR1 SGHRS and CDR2 YFSETQ. CDR3 coding DNA: TGCGCCAGCAGGAGAGAGGCTCCCACAGATACGCAGTATTTT. It encodes CASRREAPTDTQYF.

In its sample, this clonotype was seen many times. Being off target in a library aimed at alpha chains, this beta chain has a size of little meaning. V is TRBV20-1 and J is TRBJ2-7; a possible D gene is TRBD1 (5 bases). The CDR3 extends over 14 amino acids. Germline V lookup: CDR1 DFQATT, CDR2 SNEGSKA (reference sequence). Trimming cost V 2 bases and J 3 bases, with 14 bases left between them. The DNA for the CDR3 is TGCAGTGCTAGAAAATTTGACAGCATCTACGAGCAGTACTTC. Translation gives CSARKFDSIYEQYF.

This clonotype has ten or more counts. A library prepared for alpha chains yielded this beta chain as an off-target read; its size is of little meaning. The chain employs TRBV6-1 and TRBJ2-5; possibly TRBD2 for D (5 bases). This CDR3 has 16 amino acids. Germline lookup yields CDR1 MNHNS and CDR2 SASEGT. V shed 6 bases and J shed 5 bases, with 22 bases lying between them. The CDR3 bases are TGTGCCAGCAGGAGGGCCGGGGTGGCTTCGCAGGAGACCCAGTACTTC. Residues: CASRRAGVASQETQYF.

This clonotype was seen repeatedly, ten times or more. This beta chain lies outside the target of a library built for alpha chains; its clone size means little. The chain couples TRBV5-1 to TRBJ2-1, with a possible D match to TRBD2 (5 bases). The CDR3 contains 14 residues. The V end was cut by 3 bases, the J end by 8 bases, with 15 bases between. The V gene's germline CDR1 is SGHRS and CDR2 YFSETQ. The CDR3 loop reads CASSSWSGIDEQFF. Here the CDR3 DNA reads TGCGCCAGCAGCTCTTGGTCCGGGATCGATGAGCAGTTCTTC.

There are many counts of this clonotype. Within a library made for alpha chains, this beta chain is off target, and its count is uninformative. V and J are TRBV20-1 and TRBJ2-1; 7 nucleotides match TRBD1. The V gene's germline CDR1 is DFQATT and CDR2 SNEGSKA (reference sequence). The CDR3 totals 12 residues. Trimming cost V 2 bases and J 10 bases; bases outside gene matches: 5. The CDR3 here is CSARQGQLEQFF. The CDR3 bases are TGCAGTGCTAGACAGGGACAGCTAGAGCAGTTCTTC.

This clonotype was detected many times. Being off target in a library aimed at alpha chains, this beta chain has a size of little meaning. The CDR3 sequence is CSATLLADTSNEQFF. The CDR3 nucleotides are TGCAGCGCAACCCTTCTAGCGGATACATCCAATGAGCAGTTCTTC. This sequence joins TRBV20-1 and TRBJ2-1; 7 bases align to TRBD2. Germline V gene sequence: CDR1 DFQATT, CDR2 SNEGSKA (reference sequence). The CDR3 runs to 15 residues.

This clonotype has at least ten counts. A library made for alpha chains picked up this beta chain off target, so its size means little. This chain links TRBV10-3 with TRBJ1-3; perhaps TRBD1 as D (5 bases). Germline V gene lookup returns CDR1 ENHRY and CDR2 SYGVKD. V lost 3 bases and J 1 base, leaving 16 bases between the germline ends. This CDR3 region has 17 residues. As DNA, the CDR3 is TGTGCCATCAGTGATTCCACTCGGGGCCTATCTGGAAACACCATATATTTT. Protein product: CAISDSTRGLSGNTIYF.

This clonotype was observed at least ten times. This beta chain is a stray read from a library made for alpha chains; its abundance is not meaningful. This sequence joins TRBV24-1 and TRBJ2-2; D unclear. Trimming took off 12 bases at V and 0 bases at J, with 16 bases between the two ends. From germline, CDR1 is KGHDR and CDR2 SFDVKD. This CDR3 has 15 amino acids. The CDR3, as DNA: TGTGCCCTAGAGGAGCGCAGACCGAACACCGGGGAGCTGTTTTTT. It is translated as CALEERRPNTGELFF.